This T cell receptor (beta chain) was sequenced in a study of blood T cell repertoires in COVID-19. At the level of the study: PBMCs, B-cell-depleted T cells, or T cells provided the cDNA or gDNA that made up the material.

Method: immunoSEQ multiplex PCR; TCRdb's copy keeps in-frame clones and lacks some. Among 140,000 to 150,000 clones, roughly 87% were seen once, and the ten largest hold over 0.8%. CDR1 MDHEN and CDR2 SYDVKM come from the germline V gene. Trimming took off 3 bases at V and 3 bases at J, with 14 bases between the two ends. The CDR3 runs to 15 residues. The V call is TRBV28, the J call TRBJ1-1; weak D call: TRBD1 (6 bases). This receptor was taken from a woman between 45 and 65 years old with acute or convalescent COVID-19. The specimen was peripheral blood. The CDR3, as DNA: TGTGCCAGCAGTTTTATAGTGGGGGCATACACTGAAGCTTTCTTT. Its translation is CASSFIVGAYTEAFF.